The T cell receptor (beta chain) under discussion was sequenced for a study of blood T cell repertoires in COVID-19. At the level of the study: The United States, Italy and Spain provided the acute and convalescent COVID-19 samples.

The CDR3 extends over 16 amino acids. V lost 7 bases and J lost 2, with 19 bases in between. The germline CDR1 and CDR2 sequences are KGHDR and SFDVKD. Assay used: immunoSEQ multiplex PCR; TCRdb lists only in-frame clones, some missing. The top ten hold 0.75% to 0.9% of the sample, which has approximately 460,000 clones, 75% to 90% seen once. Specimen: peripheral blood. The V gene is TRBV24-1, the J gene TRBJ1-2; D unclear. The sequence derives from a man aged 18 to 29 with COVID-19, enrolled during active disease. As DNA, the CDR3 is TGTGCCACCAGCGGACTAATCGGGCCGGCGAACTATGGCTACACCTTC. It yields the protein CATSGLIGPANYGYTF.